Here is one T cell receptor beta chain with its context. This clone was seen a single time. The target of this receptor is not known. The input lacks base qualities; no much larger clone sits a single base away. The CDR3 regions of human TCRbeta chains were subjected to immunosequencing. On the authors' methods: TCRs in the repertoires were matched against a reference library of SARS-CoV-2-specific TCRs that had been generated with the MIRA antigen-specificity platform. Breadth meant the fraction of unique TCRs that were SARS-CoV-2-associated, whereas depth meant the fraction of total T cells that were SARS-CoV-2-associated. Each spike-specific TCR was assigned to its reactive spike region and to a CD4 or CD8 class using the MIRA data. Log10-transformed breadth and depth values were compared by one-way ANOVA with Sidak's multiple comparisons tests. Imported from immuneACCESS, the table was reduced by TCRdb to in-frame sequences with V and J called. These copies leave out some clones; in studies compared against another copy, an unresolved V gene accounts for under half, and the cause of the remainder is not known. The V and J calls and clone size were taken over from that table, and D and trimming were inferred from the DNA. For this sample there are approximately 170,000 clones; 80% to 90% appear just once. The ten most abundant clones make up 6.9% of the sample.

What the time point label conveys for this sample: baseline before first vaccination. Vaccinee samples were obtained from the UK trials COV001 and COV002, which included a single-blind randomized controlled phase 2/3 trial of AZD1222 (ChAdOx1 nCoV-19) in healthy adults. For TCRbeta chain sequencing, PBMC samples were collected from trial participants at day 0 and at day 28 after the second dose. These data are taken from a study of T cell responses to AZD1222 COVID-19 vaccine (dated by TCRdb to about 2021). Concerning the study at large: AZD1222 recipients given second doses at about 4 weeks or at about 12 weeks were pooled, since spike-specific TCR depth and breadth were not found to differ between the two schedules. TCR sequencing was performed for 230 to 250 trial participants, of whom 200 to 210 were given two doses of AZD1222 and around 25 were given two doses of MenACWY control vaccine. Trial participants were enrolled by age into 18-55, 56-69 and 70-plus year subgroups, with about 150, 28 and 57 TCR-sequenced participants respectively.

The paper as a whole reports these results and caveats: The 56-69-year group was small, and its depth increase did not reach significance, likely because of low power. Reportedly, almost half of the unique spike-specific TCRs recognized epitopes lying outside the regions that are mutated in the B.1.351 and B.1.1.7 variants. Most participants were white British and females outnumbered males, and the authors suggested that clonal diversity may have been underestimated. CD4 TCRs associated with the vaccine covered the entire spike protein, and the dominant responses were in regions 160-218 and 743-854. A significant rise in spike-specific TCR breadth and depth was observed after two AZD1222 doses relative to day 0 and relative to MenACWY recipients. Conclusions about previously exposed vaccinees are limited, since just 5 or 6 AZD1222 recipients were seropositive for SARS-CoV-2 at baseline. No day 14 peak-response samples were available, so repertoires were characterized only after the peak T cell response.

Deletion took 8 bases off V and 4 bases off J, with a span of 11 bases between the germline ends. From the cysteine through the phenylalanine, the CDR3 covers 12 amino acids. Of all the DNA, just the CDR3 is kept, 36 bases in frame from base 1. The chain was built from TRBV12-3 or TRBV12-4 and TRBJ1-2; TRBD1 is a possible D gene, resting on 6 matching bases. The source of this sequence is an adult in good health. The sample consisted of peripheral blood, taken on day 0 of AZD1222 vaccination. The CDR3 loop reads CASGGQFYGYTF. The DNA sequence follows: TGTGCCAGCGGAGGACAGTTCTATGGCTACACCTTC.